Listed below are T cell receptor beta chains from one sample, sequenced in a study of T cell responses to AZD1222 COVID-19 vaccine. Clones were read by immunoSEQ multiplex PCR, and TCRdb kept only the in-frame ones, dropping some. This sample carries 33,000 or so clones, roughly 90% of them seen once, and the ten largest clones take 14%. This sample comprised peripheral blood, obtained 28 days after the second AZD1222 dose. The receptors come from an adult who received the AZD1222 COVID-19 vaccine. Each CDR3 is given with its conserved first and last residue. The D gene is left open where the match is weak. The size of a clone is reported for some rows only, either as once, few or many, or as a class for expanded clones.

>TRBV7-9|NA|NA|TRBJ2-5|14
TGTGCCAGCAGCCTACGACAGGAACAAGAGACCCAGTACTTC
CASSLRQEQETQYF
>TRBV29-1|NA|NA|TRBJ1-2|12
TGCAGCGCCCCGACTCAGGCTTATGGCTACACCTTC
CSAPTQAYGYTF
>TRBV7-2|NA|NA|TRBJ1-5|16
TGTGCCAGCAGCCCCCTGGCAGGGGTTCGCAATCAGCCCCAGCATTTT
CASSPLAGVRNQPQHF
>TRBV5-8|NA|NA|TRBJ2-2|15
TGTGCCAGCAGTTCGGGGCGGACAAACTACGGGGAGCTGTTTTTT
CASSSGRTNYGELFF
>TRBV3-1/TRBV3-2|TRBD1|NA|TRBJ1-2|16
TGTGCCAGCAGCCAAGGGGCAGGGGGCCCTAACTATGGCTACACCTTC
CASSQGAGGPNYGYTF
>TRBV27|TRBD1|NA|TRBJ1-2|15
TGTGCCAGCAGACCCGCCGGGACAGGGGGAAGTGGCTACACCTTC
CASRPAGTGGSGYTF
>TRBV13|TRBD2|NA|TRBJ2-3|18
TGTGCCAGCAGACAGCGGGGTAGCGGGGGCCGCCGGCCAGATACGCAGTATTTT
CASRQRGSGGRRPDTQYF
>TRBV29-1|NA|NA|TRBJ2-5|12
TGCAGCGTTGACGTGCAGATGGAGACCCAGTACTTC
CSVDVQMETQYF
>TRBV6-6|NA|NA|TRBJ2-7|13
TGTGCCAGCAGTTACGGGTCCCCCTACGAGCAGTACTTC
CASSYGSPYEQYF
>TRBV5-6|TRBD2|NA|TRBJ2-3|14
TGTGCCAGCAGCTTCGGCGGGGGGGCAGATACGCAGTATTTT
CASSFGGGADTQYF
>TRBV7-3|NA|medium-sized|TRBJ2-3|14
TGTGCCAGCAGCTTCTCGACACGCACAGATACGCAGTATTTT
CASSFSTRTDTQYF
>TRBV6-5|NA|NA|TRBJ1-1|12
TGTGCCAGCAGCTTGACTTCACCTGAAGCTTTCTTT
CASSLTSPEAFF
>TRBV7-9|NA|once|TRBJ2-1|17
TGTGCCAGCAGAGGCATCAACGGGGGTAGCTCCTACAATGAGCAGTTCTTC
CASRGINGGSSYNEQFF